Listed below are T cell receptor beta chains from one sample, sequenced in a study of response to subunit inactivated influenza vaccine. TCRdb itself ran the RT-PCR reads through MiXCR, one entry per CDR3 protein. This table holds 150,000 to 200,000 distinct CDR3 sequences, roughly 12% found once. This sample was also put to use in a study of T cells expressing NK-cell markers.

The sample consisted of CD8+ T cells sorted from PBMCs, taken 11 to 12 days after vaccination. These receptors all come from a man aged 45-65 years who received an inactivated influenza vaccine. The CDR3 runs from the conserved cysteine through the conserved F or W. The D gene is left open where the match is weak. A row's size may be missing; if present it is once, few, many or a size class.

v_call,j_call,d_call,clone_size,cdr3_nt,cdr3_aa
TRBV14,TRBJ2-1,.,.,TGTGCCAGCAGCCAAGTTACATTCGGGACTCGACTATACAATGAGCAGTTCTTC,CASSQVTFGTRLYNEQFF
TRBV6-7,TRBJ1-5,.,many,TGTGCCAGCAGTTACTCGCTTCAGTCGGGGGATAGCAATCAGCCCCAGCATTTT,CASSYSLQSGDSNQPQHF
TRBV7-9,TRBJ2-7,.,many,TGTGCCAGCAGCTTAGTCAGCGGGTTCACCTACGAGCAGTACTTC,CASSLVSGFTYEQYF
TRBV6-6,TRBJ1-3,.,.,TGTGCCAGCAGTCCTGTCTCTGGAAACACCATATATTTT,CASSPVSGNTIYF
TRBV6-5,TRBJ2-5,.,.,TGTGCCAGCAGTTACTCGAACCTCGGGTTGAAGTACTTC,CASSYSNLGLKYF
TRBV28,TRBJ2-5,.,many,TGTGCCAGCAGAACCAGACAGGACGAAGAGACCCAGTACTTC,CASRTRQDEETQYF
TRBV7-2,TRBJ2-7,.,few,TGTGCCAGCAGCTTAGTCGCACCGACCTACGAGCAGTACTTC,CASSLVAPTYEQYF
TRBV7-9,TRBJ2-7,.,few,TGTGCCAGCAGCTTAGCCTACAGGGACCGATACTACGAGCAGTACTTC,CASSLAYRDRYYEQYF
TRBV6-2/TRBV6-3,TRBJ2-1,.,few,TGTGCCAGCAGTAGAACAGGCGCGCAGTTCTTC,CASSRTGAQFF
TRBV12-3/TRBV12-4,TRBJ1-1,TRBD1,few,TGTGCCAGCAGTTCCGGGGACAGGGGGGTCACTGAAGCTTTCTTT,CASSSGDRGVTEAFF
TRBV7-6,TRBJ2-1,TRBD2,.,TGTGCCAGCAGCTTGGGACTAGCGGCCTCTGAGCAGTTCTTC,CASSLGLAASEQFF
TRBV29-1,TRBJ2-5,TRBD1,many,TGCAGCGTTGGCTTTAGGGGACAGGGGTCGCGGGAGACCCAGTACTTC,CSVGFRGQGSRETQYF
TRBV10-3,TRBJ2-1,.,.,TGTGCCATCACTGACACGGAGTCCAGCGGCTCCTACAATGAGCAGTTCTTC,CAITDTESSGSYNEQFF
TRBV7-9,TRBJ2-5,.,.,TGTGCCAGCAGCTTCCAGCGGGTCGGGACCCAGTACTTC,CASSFQRVGTQYF
TRBV7-8,TRBJ2-3,TRBD2,.,TGTGCCAGCAGCTTGCCGGGACTAGCGGGGGCAGATACGCAGTATTTT,CASSLPGLAGADTQYF
TRBV7-2,TRBJ2-5,.,few,TGTGCCAGCATGGTCCCACAAGAGACCCAGTACTTC,CASMVPQETQYF
TRBV30,TRBJ1-3,.,few,TGTGCCTGGAGTGACGGGAGAGCGAACACCATATATTTT,CAWSDGRANTIYF
TRBV24-1,TRBJ1-5,.,few,TGTGCCACCAGTGATTGGAGTAGCAATCAGCCCCAGCATTTT,CATSDWSSNQPQHF